The clone carrying this T cell receptor (beta chain) occurred a few times. The sample is drawn from a study of blood T cell repertoires in COVID-19. Study in general: Spain, Italy and the United States supplied samples that represented acute and convalescent COVID-19. The cDNA or gDNA used as material had been derived from T cells, B-cell-depleted T cells, or PBMCs.

How the authors handled the data: Reference gene primer amplification yielded estimated nucleated cell counts. Using immunoSEQ multiplex PCR, the repertoire was profiled, and TCRdb retains in-frame clones only, with some absent. The V and J calls and clone size were taken over from that table, and D and trimming were inferred from the DNA. The sample yields about 340,000 clones, around 86% seen once. The TCR comes from a woman between 40 and 55 years old with acute COVID-19. The sequenced sample was PBMCs or T cells enriched from blood (not recorded which).

CDR3 protein: CASSLGFRGGYGYTF. CDR3 DNA sequence: TGTGCCAGCAGCTTAGGGTTCCGGGGGGGGTATGGCTACACCTTC. V is TRBV7-2 and J is TRBJ1-2; the D gene is possibly TRBD1 (5 bases). Trimming left V 1 base short and J 5 bases short, with 14 bases between. The CDR3 has 15 amino acids. The germline gives CDR1 SGHTA, CDR2 FQGNSA. Together with reference TRBV7-2 and TRBJ1-2, the CDR3 gives the full variable domain: GAGVSQSPSNKVTEKGKDVELRCDPISGHTALYWYRQSLGQGLEFLIYFQGNSAPDKSGLPSDRFSAERTGGSVSTLTIQRTQQEDSAVYLCASSLGFRGGYGYTFGSGTRLTVV.